One and the same sample provided the 22 T cell receptor beta chains below, sequenced in a study of prognosis after radiotherapy for stage I lung cancer. Amplification of the TCR beta CDR3 (from genomic DNA) was done by two-round multiplex PCR. The first round of PCR was done with primers that matched each TRBV and TRBJ gene. A single record per CDR3 protein comes from TCRdb applying MiXCR to the multiplex PCR reads. The table shows around 13,000 distinct CDR3 sequences, with 25% to 30% occurring only once. Sequenced material: PBMCs, taken before or after stereotactic body radiation therapy (not recorded which). All receptors come from a donor aged 50 or older with non-small cell lung cancer.

This clonotype is labeled medium-sized (0.01 to 0.1%). The chain has TRBV28 and TRBJ2-7; TRBD1 matches 9 bases. J was trimmed by 3 bases and V by 1 base; bases with no gene match: 1. This CDR3 has 14 amino acids. The germline gives CDR1 MDHEN, CDR2 SYDVKM. Here the CDR3 reads CASSLSDRGYEQYF. The CDR3 DNA follows: TGTGCCAGCAGTTTATCGGACAGGGGCTACGAGCAGTACTTC.

As to this clonotype: A far larger clone is one nucleotide away, so this likely arose from a read error. The chain links TRBV6-8 to TRBJ1-6; 8 bases agree with TRBD1. This CDR3 has 16 amino acids. Trimming at V came to 3 bases and at J to 9 bases, leaving 10 bases not matched to a gene. Germline V lookup: CDR1 MNHGY, CDR2 SAAAGT. The CDR3: CASSYSDRGRVSPLHF. CDR3 coding DNA: TGTGCCAGCAGTTATTCTGACAGGGGACGAGTTTCACCCCTCCACTTT.

A word on this clonotype: This likely came from a read error, as a far larger clone is one base away. The chain employs TRBV6-5 and TRBJ1-2; TRBD1 aligns across 7 bases. The CDR3 spans 12 residues. CDR1 is MNHEY, CDR2 SVGAGI, per germline. The junction had 4 bases not matched to a gene; V was cut back by 8 bases and J by 4 bases. Here the CDR3 DNA reads TGTGCCAGCCGGGACAGCTGCTATGGCTACACCTTC. Translation gives CASRDSCYGYTF.

Many counts were recorded for this clonotype. The J gene is TRBJ2-7, the V gene TRBV13; TRBD1 matches 10 bases. Germline-derived CDR1 and CDR2 are PRHDT and FYEKMQ (reference sequence). Losses at the gene ends were 1 base for V and 6 bases for J; bases not matched to a gene: 3. The CDR3 has 14 amino acids. The CDR3 is CASSLAGQGLEQYF. The CDR3 DNA follows: TGTGCCAGCAGCTTAGCGGGACAGGGGCTCGAGCAGTACTTC.

This clonotype is judged medium-sized. This sequence joins TRBV7-9 and TRBJ2-2; perhaps TRBD1 as D (6 bases). This CDR3 has 14 residues. CDR1 is SEHNR, CDR2 FQNEAQ, per germline (reference sequence). V was clipped by 1 base and J by 6 bases, with 9 bases between them. CDR3 coding DNA: TGTGCCAGCAGCTTAGTTGGGGGCGCCGGGGAGCTGTTTTTT. Its protein product is CASSLVGGAGELFF.

This clonotype is labeled as medium-sized. V usage is TRBV25-1 and J usage is TRBJ2-1; D is possibly TRBD2 (5 bases). This CDR3 comprises 15 residues. Trimming shortened V by 2 bases and J by 4 bases, and 12 bases separated the two germline ends. Per the germline V gene, CDR1 is MGHDK and CDR2 is SYGVNS. The CDR3, as DNA: TGTGCCAGCAGTGAACCGGGATTCCTATACAATGAGCAGTTCTTC. The encoded protein is CASSEPGFLYNEQFF.

About this clonotype: Relative to the germline gene, one junction end is altered; a read error may explain this. This chain links TRBV6-2 or TRBV6-3 with TRBJ2-3, with 8 positions matching TRBD2. Germline CDR1 and CDR2: MNHEY and SVGEGT. The CDR3 is 14 residues long. The CDR3 region is CANRNSGAAGTQYF. The CDR3 nucleotides are TGTGCCAACAGAAATAGCGGGGCTGCAGGTACGCAGTATTTC.

This clonotype has a count of ten or more. The chain links TRBV2 to TRBJ2-5; D uncertain. Trimming removed 0 bases from V and 7 bases from J, with 12 bases in between. The CDR3 consists of 14 residues. Germline CDR1 SNHLY, CDR2 FYNNEI. CDR3 coding DNA: TGTGCCAGCAGTGAAGCGCGCAACCCCGGGACCCAGTACTTC. It codes for CASSEARNPGTQYF. Full variable domain (remainder filled in from reference TRBV2 and TRBJ2-5): EPEVTQTPSHQVTQMGQEVILRCVPISNHLYFYWYRQILGQKVEFLVSFYNNEISEKSEIFDDQFSVERPDGSNFTLKIRSTKLEDSAMYFCASSEARNPGTQYFGPGTRLLVL.

The chain is built from TRBV6-4 and TRBJ2-7, with D uncertain. Trimming shortened V by 7 bases and J by 4 bases, and 11 bases separated the two germline ends. CDR1 is MRHNA, CDR2 SNTAGT, per germline. This CDR3 contains 12 residues. The CDR3 bases are TGTGCCAGCAATGTAATGTGGTACGAGCAGTACTTC. This codes for CASNVMWYEQYF.

Ten or more counts support this clonotype. The V and J genes are TRBV7-8 and TRBJ2-1; TRBD1 might be the D (6 bases). The CDR3 contains 15 residues. Germline V gene data show CDR1 as SGHVS and CDR2 as FQNEAQ. V was clipped by 1 base and J by 2 bases, with 9 bases between them. The DNA for the CDR3 is TGTGCCAGCAGCTTAGGGGGGCCGCCCTACAATGAGCAGTTCTTC. It yields the protein CASSLGGPPYNEQFF.

There are a few counts of this clonotype. A single base is all that separates this from a far larger clone, so a read error is likely. V is TRBV6-5 and J is TRBJ2-1; 10 bases align to TRBD1. The CDR3 covers 17 residues. Germline assignment: CDR1 MNHEY and CDR2 SVGAGI. J lost 2 bases, V lost 4 bases, and 8 bases had no gene match. CDR3 region: CASSFSGTGVAYNEQFF. CDR3 in DNA: TGTGCCAGCAGTTTCTCGGGGACAGGGGTGGCCTACAATGAGCAGTTCTTC.

Remarks on this clonotype: Since a far larger clone is one base different, this is likely a read error. The chain links TRBV6-1 to TRBJ2-5; 12 nucleotides match TRBD2. The CDR3 extends over 16 amino acids. With 7 bases clipped from V and 3 bases from J, the junction kept 9 bases outside the gene matches. The germline V gene has CDR1 MNHNS and CDR2 SASEGT. CDR3 sequence: CASIAGASGREETQYF. The CDR3 nucleotides read TGTGCCAGCATCGCCGGGGCTAGCGGGAGGGAAGAGACCCAGTACTTC.

This clonotype was detected many times. V usage is TRBV18 and J usage is TRBJ2-5; weak D call: TRBD1 (5 bases). V lost 3 bases and J 1 base, leaving 12 bases between the germline ends. The CDR3 sequence is 15 residues long. The V gene's germline CDR1 is KGHSH and CDR2 LQKENI. The CDR3 DNA reads as TGTGCCAGCTCACCCGTCCTAGGGGCCCAAGAGACCCAGTACTTC. This sequence encodes CASSPVLGAQETQYF.

Many counts were recorded for this clonotype. The chain uses TRBV18 and TRBJ1-2, with D possibly being TRBD1 (5 bases). Germline CDR1 reads KGHSH; CDR2 reads LQKENI. The length of the CDR3 is 15 residues. Trimming stripped 3 bases from V and 3 bases from J, with 14 bases between. DNA for the CDR3: TGTGCCAGCTCACCCCCAGGGTATATTGACTATGGCTACACCTTC. Translating gives CASSPPGYIDYGYTF. Looking up the rest from reference TRBV18 and TRBJ1-2 gives the full variable domain: NAGVMQNPRHLVRRRGQEARLRCSPMKGHSHVYWYRQLPEEGLKFMVYLQKENIIDESGMPKERFSAEFPKEGPSILRIQQVVRGDSAAYFCASSPPGYIDYGYTFGSGTRLTVV.

In this sample, this clonotype turned up many times. The chain links TRBV7-2 to TRBJ2-3; D possibly uses TRBD1 or TRBD2 (5 bases each). Trimming took 6 bases from V and 2 from J, leaving 9 bases between them. Germline V lookup: CDR1 SGHTA, CDR2 FQGNSA. The CDR3 has 13 residues. The CDR3 region is CASSSGPTDTQYF. The DNA for the CDR3 is TGTGCCAGCAGTTCGGGGCCCACAGATACGCAGTATTTT.

By share of the sample, this clonotype is medium-sized. The genes are TRBV19 and TRBJ2-3; D might be TRBD1 or TRBD2, each matching 6 bases. Germline V gene data show CDR1 as LNHDA and CDR2 as SQIVND (reference sequence). Trimming took off 6 bases at V and 0 bases at J, with 13 bases between the two ends. CDR3 size: 15 residues. Written as DNA, the CDR3 is TGTGCCAGTAGGCCTCGGGGGCCAAGCACAGATACGCAGTATTTT. Translated, it gives CASRPRGPSTDTQYF.

There are many counts of this clonotype. The chain is built from TRBV7-2 and TRBJ2-1; D is possibly TRBD2 (5 bases). Trimming pared 1 base from V and 8 bases from J, leaving 15 bases between. Germline V gene data show CDR1 as SGHTA and CDR2 as FQGNSA. The CDR3 runs to 15 residues. The CDR3 DNA is TGTGCCAGCAGCTTAGGGCCGGATAAGAGGGATGAGCAGTTCTTC. It codes for CASSLGPDKRDEQFF.

This clonotype has ten or more counts. V is TRBV20-1 and J is TRBJ2-5, with TRBD1 as a possible D gene (5 bases). The CDR3 is made up of 14 amino acids. Germline V lookup: CDR1 DFQATT, CDR2 SNEGSKA (reference sequence). The CDR3: CAPQPGQSQETQYF. CDR3 coding DNA: TGCGCCCCTCAACCCGGACAAAGCCAAGAGACCCAGTACTTC.

Comments on this clonotype: This may come from a read error, since a much larger clone is one base off. The chain links TRBV9 to TRBJ1-1, with unresolved D. CDR3 length equals 15 residues. V was shortened by 2 bases and J by 2 bases, with 13 bases between the two germline ends. CDR1 is SGDLS and CDR2 is YYNGEE in the germline V gene. The CDR3 loop is CASSVVVIGNTEAFF. CDR3 DNA: TGTGCCAGCAGCGTGGTGGTGATAGGTAACACTGAAGCTTTCTTT.

This clonotype qualifies as medium-sized. The rearrangement links TRBV28 to TRBJ1-2; 12 nucleotides agree with TRBD1. The CDR3 has 14 amino acids. The V segment lost 6 bases and the J segment 4 bases; nucleotides outside the gene matches: 3. CDR1 and CDR2 from the germline V gene are MDHEN and SYDVKM. The CDR3 DNA follows: TGTGCCAGCAGGCGGGACAGGGGGCCCTATGGCTACACCTTC. The encoded protein is CASRRDRGPYGYTF.

This clonotype has a single count. V gene TRBV10-2 combines with J gene TRBJ2-6; the D is unclear. CDR3 length equals 16 residues. Per the germline V gene, CDR1 is WSHSY and CDR2 is SAAADI. V shed 5 bases and J shed 5 bases, with 16 bases lying between them. CDR3 nucleotides: TGCGCCAGCAGTTGGCCAGTCGCTCTGAGGGCCAACGTCCTGACTTTC. This gives the protein CASSWPVALRANVLTF.

In its sample, this clonotype was seen many times. The chain employs TRBV28 and TRBJ1-2, with D perhaps TRBD1 (6 bases). The V gene lost 3 bases and the J gene lost 6 bases, with 20 bases spanning the gap. The CDR3 runs to 16 residues. Germline CDR1 is MDHEN and CDR2 is SYDVKM. As DNA, the CDR3 is TGTGCCAGCAGTTTCCTTGTTGTCTCGGGGGGCGATGGCTACACCTTC. Amino acids: CASSFLVVSGGDGYTF.